This record covers a single TCR beta chain. What it recognizes is unknown. V lost 1 base and J 6 bases, leaving 6 bases between the germline ends. There are 12 residues in the CDR3. CDR1 is LNHNV, CDR2 YYDKDF, per germline (reference sequence). The data were taken from a study of CD4+ T cells in melanoma. Clones were read by immunoSEQ multiplex PCR, and TCRdb kept only the in-frame ones, dropping some. The repertoire holds about 140,000 clones, with about nine tenths as singletons. The study, taken as a whole, reports: CD8+ T cell, macrophage and B cell function reportedly correlated with neoantigen-specific CD4+ T cells. Reportedly, melanoma neoantigen-specific CD4+ T cells showed varied differentiation states.

The rearrangement joins TRBV15 to TRBJ1-2; D unclear. This receptor was identified in a human donor with melanoma. CDR3 region: CATSRGRDGYTF. The CDR3 DNA is TGTGCCACCAGCAGAGGGAGGGATGGCTACACCTTC. Full variable domain (rest looked up from reference TRBV15 and TRBJ1-2): DAMVIQNPRYQVTQFGKPVTLSCSQTLNHNVMYWYQQKSSQAPKLLFHYYDKDFNNEADTPDNFQSRRPNTSFCFLDIRSPGLGDTAMYLCATSRGRDGYTFGSGTRLTVV.